This TCR beta chain was captured in a study of cytomegalovirus exposure and HLA in healthy donors. Study in general: HLA-typed donors were the source of 80 million to 90 million unique TCRs, which an early data release held. Findings and limits, study-wide: The listing of 150 or so TCR beta chains classed them as cytomegalovirus-associated. It was only CMV serostatus that was available as immune exposure information. Testing in vitro showed three CMV-associated chains specific for CMV antigens.

About this clone itself: Antigen unknown.

Primers included in the PCR were 60 Vbeta and 13 Jbeta primers. Profiling relied on immunoSEQ multiplex PCR, and the TCRdb table lists in-frame clones only, not all of them. Here the sample spans about 210,000 clones, roughly 74% being singletons. The CDR3 contains 11 residues. The ends were cut back, 6 bases at V and 2 bases at J, with 8 bases in the middle. Germline V lookup: CDR1 DFQATT, CDR2 SNEGSKA (reference sequence). The sequence derives from a woman aged 30 to 39 in good health and CMV-seropositive. Sequenced material: PBMCs. The genes are TRBV20-1 and TRBJ2-7; D might be TRBD2 (5 bases). The CDR3 DNA sequence: TGCAGTGCCACCGGGGCCTACGAGCAGTACTTC. Translated: CSATGAYEQYF.